This T cell receptor (beta chain) was obtained from a study of T-cell reconstitution after alpha-beta-depleted transplantation in children (dated by TCRdb to the mid-2010s). The study in broad terms: Using TCR repertoire profiling, the study followed T-cell immune reconstitution in a quantitative way in children after TCRalphabeta/CD19-depleted allogeneic hematopoietic cell transplantation. Here is what the overall study found, with its caveats: Over subsequent months, a decline in hyperexpanded clone frequencies was noted, and after one year, T-cell counts and TCRbeta diversity were mostly ascribed to newly produced T cells. Apparently early alphabetaT-cell count recovery about two months after transplant reportedly relied on only several hundred rapidly expanded clones derived from non-depleted graft cells. In some patients, high TCRbeta diversity at day 60 was attributed to recipient T cells and intrathymic progenitors that had survived conditioning.

To prepare the library, PCR was applied. The run used an Illumina HiSeq 2500. TCR libraries were prepared with molecular barcoding, using unique molecular identifiers to normalize TCRbeta repertoire quantification. Starting from the raw public reads, TCRdb applied fastp trimming at Q25, assembled clones with MiXCR and retained in-frame beta chains. All rows with the same CDR3 protein become a single entry with the most common DNA and genes. For this sample there are roughly 670,000 distinct CDR3 sequences; about an eighth appear just once. The ten top clones hold 0.75% to 0.85% of the sample. Comment on this clonotype: Its antigen is currently not known. No base-level quality is on record; no much larger clone is a single base apart.

Reading the germline V gene gives CDR1 MDHEN and CDR2 SYDVKM. V is shortened by 7 bases, J by 0 bases, and the region joining them spans 13 bases. The CDR3 contains 16 residues, cysteine and phenylalanine counted. Just CDR3 DNA is preserved here, 48 bases in frame from base 1. This specimen's treatment or condition label, interpreted: allogeneic hematopoietic cell transplantation with graft depleted of TCRalphabeta T cells and CD19 B cells. TCRalphabeta/CD19-depleted allogeneic hematopoietic cell grafts were given to the transplant recipients, all of whom were children. This clonotype was obtained from a girl under 10 years old with congenital amegakaryocytic thrombocytopenia, due to receive a stem cell transplant. The sample was PBMCs, taken before TCRalphabeta/CD19-depleted stem cell transplant. The rearranged segments are TRBV28 and TRBJ1-6; there is no confident call for the D gene. The sequenced DNA: TGTGCCAGCAATTCACCGGGCCACTCCTATAATTCACCCCTCCACTTT. This sequence encodes CASNSPGHSYNSPLHF.